The 18 T cell receptor beta chains listed next were all sequenced from one sample in a study of blood T cell repertoires in COVID-19. Sequenced by immunoSEQ multiplex PCR; TCRdb stores in-frame clones only, minus some. The sample consists of about 290,000 clones, 86% of them appearing once. The sample taken for sequencing was peripheral blood. The receptors originated from a woman in her 30s with active or convalescent COVID-19.

The V call is TRBV30, the J call TRBJ1-6, with a weak D call TRBD1 (5 bases). The CDR3 has 16 amino acids. The germline gives CDR1 GTSNPN, CDR2 SVGIG (reference sequence). V was clipped by 3 bases and J by 3 bases, with 15 bases between them. The CDR3, as DNA: TGTGCCTGGAGACCCTCTGGCAGGGTCTATAATTCACCCCTCCACTTT. Amino acid sequence: CAWRPSGRVYNSPLHF.

This clone was seen only a few times. The rearrangement links TRBV30 to TRBJ2-2, with D tentatively TRBD2 (5 bases). The CDR3 contains 14 residues. CDR1 is GTSNPN and CDR2 is SVGIG in the germline V gene (reference sequence). Trimming pared 4 bases from V and 4 bases from J, leaving 13 bases between. CDR3 nucleotide sequence: TGTGCCTGGACAAGGAGACGGGGCACCGGGGAGCTGTTTTTT. Translating gives CAWTRRRGTGELFF.

V is TRBV5-1 and J is TRBJ2-1; TRBD2 agrees at 10 bases. The CDR3 loop spans 16 amino acids. With V trimmed by 4 bases and J by 2 bases, 6 bases remained unmatched. CDR1 and CDR2 from the germline V gene are SGHRS and YFSETQ. CDR3 protein: CASSLLSGGPYNEQFF. CDR3 in DNA: TGCGCCAGCAGCCTCCTTAGCGGGGGGCCCTACAATGAGCAGTTCTTC.

V is TRBV6-5 and J is TRBJ2-5, with TRBD2 matching over 10 bases. CDR3 length: 14 residues. Germline V gene sequence: CDR1 MNHEY, CDR2 SVGAGI. Losses at the gene ends were 7 bases for V and 5 bases for J; bases not matched to a gene: 7. The CDR3 sequence is CASIQRGGIETQYF. CDR3 coding DNA: TGTGCCAGCATCCAGCGGGGGGGCATCGAGACCCAGTACTTC.

The V and J genes are TRBV6-5 and TRBJ1-4; 7 bases map to TRBD1. This CDR3 spans 15 amino acids. With V trimmed by 6 bases and J by 3 bases, 7 bases remained unmatched. CDR1 and CDR2 from the germline V gene are MNHEY and SVGAGI. In DNA form, the CDR3 reads TGTGCCAGCAGCCTACTCGGGACAGCTAATGAAAAACTGTTTTTT. Its translation is CASSLLGTANEKLFF.

This clone was seen once. The V call is TRBV6-5, the J call TRBJ1-1; the D is unclear. The CDR3 runs to 12 residues. Germline CDR1 is MNHEY and CDR2 is SVGAGI. The V gene lost 7 bases and the J gene lost 1 base, with 7 bases spanning the gap. The CDR3 DNA follows: TGTGCCAGCAATCGACAGAACACTGAAGCTTTCTTT. Amino acid sequence: CASNRQNTEAFF.

The genes are TRBV24-1 and TRBJ2-1, with D possibly matching TRBD2 (5 bases). Trimming took 9 bases from V and 5 from J, leaving 28 bases between them. The CDR3 totals 18 residues. The germline CDR1 and CDR2 sequences are KGHDR and SFDVKD. This CDR3 reads CATARTPRTELWNNEQFF. The CDR3 nucleotides are TGTGCCACCGCTCGAACCCCCCGGACTGAACTCTGGAACAATGAGCAGTTCTTC.

The chain recombines TRBV6-5 with TRBJ2-1, with D perhaps matching TRBD1 (5 bases). Deletions cut 2 bases from V and 8 bases from J, with 13 bases between. This CDR3 has 14 amino acids. Per germline, CDR1 MNHEY and CDR2 SVGAGI. CDR3 nucleotide sequence: TGTGCCAGCAGTTACAGGGGAAGGGGCGATGAGCAGTTCTTC. It yields the protein CASSYRGRGDEQFF.

This chain uses TRBV5-4 with TRBJ2-5, with 9 nucleotides matching TRBD1. With V trimmed by 3 bases and J by 2 bases, 2 bases remained unmatched. Germline V lookup: CDR1 SGHNT, CDR2 YYREEE (reference sequence). The CDR3 consists of 14 residues. CDR3 in DNA: TGTGCCAGCAGCTCAGGGACAGGGCAAGAGACCCAGTACTTC. It specifies CASSSGTGQETQYF.

CDR3 amino acids: CAIRGTGSSYNEQFF. CDR3 nucleotide sequence: TGTGCCATCAGAGGGACAGGGAGCTCCTACAATGAGCAGTTCTTC. V and J are TRBV10-3 and TRBJ2-1; the match to TRBD1 covers 9 bases. The CDR3 length is 15 residues. Trimming at V came to 6 bases and at J to 0 bases, leaving 3 bases not matched to a gene. Germline assignment: CDR1 ENHRY and CDR2 SYGVKD.

This chain connects TRBV30 to TRBJ1-6; TRBD1 might be the D (5 bases). V lost 1 base and J 10 bases, leaving 17 bases between the germline ends. CDR1 GTSNPN and CDR2 SVGIG come from the germline V gene (reference sequence). The CDR3 extends over 15 amino acids. In DNA form, the CDR3 reads TGTGCCTGGAGTGCCTGGGGGGGGGTTACCTCACCCCTCCACTTT. Translated: CAWSAWGGVTSPLHF.

This chain connects TRBV29-1 to TRBJ1-1, with D possibly being TRBD1 (6 bases). This CDR3 spans 12 amino acids. Deletions cut 7 bases from V and 5 bases from J, with 14 bases between. Germline loops: CDR1 SQVTM, CDR2 ANQGSEA. CDR3 in amino acids: CSGTLQGTEAFF. The CDR3 coding sequence is TGCAGCGGGACCCTCCAGGGGACTGAAGCTTTCTTT.

The CDR3 spells CASSVDPQGGTEAFF. The CDR3 coding sequence is TGTGCCAGCAGCGTAGATCCCCAGGGGGGCACTGAAGCTTTCTTT. The chain is built from TRBV9 and TRBJ1-1; 7 nucleotides agree with TRBD1. Germline V lookup: CDR1 SGDLS, CDR2 YYNGEE. This CDR3 region has 15 residues. Trimming cost V 0 bases and J 4 bases; bases outside gene matches: 6.

A few counts support this clone. The chain links TRBV28 to TRBJ1-5; D perhaps matches TRBD1 (5 bases). The germline V gene has CDR1 MDHEN and CDR2 SYDVKM. V lost 2 bases, J lost 3 bases, and 8 bases lay in between. The CDR3 totals 14 residues. This chain's CDR3 is CASSLQGPNQPQHF. The CDR3 DNA follows: TGTGCCAGCAGTTTACAGGGTCCCAATCAGCCCCAGCATTTT.

This chain joins TRBV6-6 and TRBJ2-6, with TRBD1 as a possible D gene (6 bases). V was cut by 3 bases and J by 3 bases, with 12 bases left in between. Germline V gene data show CDR1 as MNHNY and CDR2 as SVGAGI (reference sequence). The CDR3 covers 16 residues. CDR3 coding DNA: TGTGCCAGCAGTTATGAGGGGGTGTTTGGGGCCAACGTCCTGACTTTC. Translating it yields CASSYEGVFGANVLTF.

The chain uses TRBV18 and TRBJ1-2; D is perhaps TRBD1 (5 bases). V dropped 4 bases and J dropped 3 bases, with 15 bases sitting between them. Germline CDR1 and CDR2: KGHSH and LQKENI. This CDR3 has 15 residues. The CDR3 spells CASSLAAGSDYGYTF. The CDR3 DNA follows: TGTGCCAGCTCACTGGCGGCAGGGTCGGACTATGGCTACACCTTC.

The chain links TRBV19 to TRBJ2-1, with 9 bases matching TRBD2. This CDR3 contains 15 residues. Trimming at V came to 5 bases and at J to 5 bases, leaving 7 bases not matched to a gene. The germline V gene has CDR1 LNHDA and CDR2 SQIVND (reference sequence). The CDR3 here is CASSSPGLADNEQFF. The CDR3 region has the DNA TGTGCCAGTAGTTCTCCGGGACTAGCAGACAATGAGCAGTTCTTC.

The J gene is TRBJ2-2, the V gene TRBV11-1; 9 nucleotides match TRBD1. CDR3 length: 13 residues. Germline CDR1 is SGHAT and CDR2 is FQDESV (reference sequence). Trimming removed 8 bases from V and 9 bases from J; junction bases left unmatched: 7. The CDR3 DNA reads as TGTGCCAGCGGGGACAGGGCAGGCCGGGAGCTGTTTTTT. It is translated as CASGDRAGRELFF.